The 11 T cell receptor beta chains in this list originate from one sample, sequenced in a study of vaccination and CD4 T cells after COVID-19. Sequencing of the DNA from cultured CD4+ T cells was carried out with the Oncomine TCR Beta short-read assay. In TCRdb, the PCR reads were re-called with MiXCR into one record per CDR3 protein. The sample includes 15,000 to 20,000 distinct CDR3 sequences, around 50% of them seen just once. Specified time point: late sampling 161 to 241 days after vaccination in a few convalescent patients. The sample's treatment: roughly ten-day PBMC culture with coronavirus spike peptide pools or control peptides (ViraFEST assay). These receptors lack a known antigen. The sample in question was CD4+ T cells from blood, cultured in vitro, obtained about 7 months after SARS-CoV-2 vaccination. The receptors originated from a human donor who had recovered from COVID-19.

In this sample, this clonotype turned up a few times. The V gene is TRBV20-1, the J gene TRBJ2-1, with D unclear. This CDR3 is built from 12 residues. V was trimmed by 3 bases and J by 10 bases, leaving 13 bases between them. Germline CDR1 reads DFQATT; CDR2 reads SNEGSKA (reference sequence). The CDR3 DNA follows: TGCAGTGCTAGTAGAGCCCTCGAGGAGCAGTTCTTC. It codes for CSASRALEEQFF.

This chain connects TRBV7-9 to TRBJ2-2; D may be TRBD2 (6 bases). Germline V gene data show CDR1 as SEHNR and CDR2 as FQNEAQ (reference sequence). This CDR3 spans 17 amino acids. V lost 5 bases and J lost 3, with 19 bases in between. The CDR3 coding sequence is TGTGCCAGCAGCCCCAATCCGACTAGGTGGTACACCGGGGAGCTGTTTTTT. Translation gives CASSPNPTRWYTGELFF.

DNA of the CDR3: TGTGCCAGCAGCTCGCTCGGGAGCGCAGCCTCTGGGGCCAACGTCCTGACTTTC. It translates to CASSSLGSAASGANVLTF. The V and J genes are TRBV7-6 and TRBJ2-6, with a weak D call TRBD2 (6 bases). The germline V gene has CDR1 SGHVS and CDR2 FNYEAQ. The CDR3 has 18 amino acids. V lost 4 bases to trimming and J lost 0 bases, with 16 bases between them.

This clonotype has just a few counts. V is TRBV20-1 and J is TRBJ2-1, with D perhaps matching TRBD1 (6 bases). Trimming took 6 bases from V and 8 from J, leaving 11 bases between them. The germline V gene encodes CDR1 DFQATT and CDR2 SNEGSKA (reference sequence). This CDR3 has 11 residues. The CDR3: CSAHRADEQFF. CDR3 in DNA: TGCAGTGCCCACAGGGCGGATGAGCAGTTCTTC.

This clonotype was seen only once. The chain employs TRBV10-3 and TRBJ2-6; D is unclear. The CDR3 is 14 residues long. Looked up from germline, CDR1 is ENHRY and CDR2 is SYGVKD. Trimming took 0 bases from V and 3 from J, leaving 3 bases between them. CDR3: CAISESRGANVLTF. The CDR3 coding sequence is TGTGCCATCAGTGAGTCGCGTGGGGCCAACGTCCTGACTTTC.

The V and J genes are TRBV7-2 and TRBJ2-7; 12 nucleotides match TRBD2. Losses at the gene ends were 2 bases for V and 5 bases for J; bases not matched to a gene: 13. The CDR3 has 18 residues. Germline CDR1 SGHTA, CDR2 FQGNSA. The CDR3 DNA is TGTGCCAGCAGCTTATTCGGACTAGCGGGATTGTTAAGTAACGAGCAGTACTTC. Translated, it gives CASSLFGLAGLLSNEQYF.

This rearrangement joins TRBV7-6 to TRBJ2-7; 8 bases are a match to TRBD2. V trimming: 2 bases; J trimming: 1 base; junction bases outside the gene matches: 4. The germline V gene has CDR1 SGHVS and CDR2 FNYEAQ. The CDR3 runs to 15 residues. CDR3 in DNA: TGTGCCAGCAGCTTAAGACGGGAGGGATCCTACGAGCAGTACTTC. The encoded protein is CASSLRREGSYEQYF.

The gene calls are TRBV20-1 and TRBJ2-5; 11 nucleotides line up with TRBD1. The CDR3 has 15 residues. V trimming: 1 base; J trimming: 6 bases; junction bases outside the gene matches: 7. CDR1 DFQATT and CDR2 SNEGSKA come from the germline V gene (reference sequence). In DNA form, the CDR3 reads TGCAGTGCTAGAGCACGGACAGGGGGCGGGCAGACCCAGTACTTC. Translated: CSARARTGGGQTQYF.

The V and J genes are TRBV11-1 and TRBJ2-2; D perhaps matches TRBD2 (7 bases). The V end lost 3 bases, the J end lost 6 bases, and 14 bases lay between the germline ends. From germline, CDR1 is SGHAT and CDR2 FQDESV (reference sequence). CDR3 size: 15 residues. This chain's CDR3 is CASSFRGAYAGELFF. In nucleotides, the CDR3 is TGTGCCAGCAGCTTTCGGGGGGCTTATGCCGGGGAGCTGTTTTTT.

The chain has TRBV7-3 and TRBJ2-3; TRBD2 agrees at 8 bases. Losses at the gene ends were 5 bases for V and 2 bases for J; bases not matched to a gene: 9. Germline V CDR1 and CDR2: SGHTA, FQGTGA. CDR3 size: 16 residues. CDR3 DNA: TGTGCCAGCAGCCCCAAGTCTAGCGGGCTCACAGATACGCAGTATTTT. Translated: CASSPKSSGLTDTQYF.

This chain joins TRBV20-1 and TRBJ1-1, with 7 bases aligning to TRBD1. From germline, CDR1 is DFQATT and CDR2 SNEGSKA (reference sequence). This CDR3 region has 14 residues. V lost 3 bases to trimming and J lost 8 bases; unmatched junction nucleotides: 12. CDR3 coding DNA: TGCAGTGCTAGCAATCCTCGACAGGGAGACGAAGCTTTCTTT. Amino acids: CSASNPRQGDEAFF.